Listed below are T cell receptor beta chains from one sample, sequenced in a study of blood T cells in healthy people across ages. MiXCR was run by TCRdb on the 5' RACE reads, yielding one entry per CDR3 protein. Of about 650,000 distinct CDR3 sequences in the sample, about 30% were seen once. Sequencing used blood. The receptor source for this set is an elderly woman in good health. CDR3s include the opening cysteine and the closing phenylalanine or tryptophan. Fields, in order: D gene, J gene, clone size, V gene, CDR3 protein, CDR3 DNA. The D gene is left open where the match is weak. Not all rows give a size; the values are once, few, many and, for expanded clones, a class.

- TRBJ2-1 many TRBV10-3 CATLSRTKNNEQFF TGTGCCACCCTAAGTCGGACCAAAAACAATGAGCAGTTCTTC
- TRBJ2-7 many TRBV11-1 CASSRLQGLEQYF TGTGCCAGCAGCCGACTACAGGGCTTAGAGCAGTACTTC
- TRBJ2-4 - TRBV9 CASSPQLGRTERYF TGTGCCAGCAGCCCTCAGCTAGGCAGAACCGAGCGGTACTTC
TRBD1 TRBJ1-1 once TRBV5-1 CASSPSRQGRMNTEAFF TGCGCCAGCAGTCCATCCCGACAGGGTCGAATGAACACTGAAGCTTTCTTT
TRBD1 TRBJ1-2 - TRBV28 CASSLQGAMVWRGYTF TGTGCCAGCAGTTTACAGGGGGCGATGGTATGGCGTGGCTACACCTTC
- TRBJ1-4 many TRBV7-2 CASAGRVGEKLFF TGTGCCAGCGCCGGCAGGGTAGGCGAAAAACTGTTTTTT
TRBD2 TRBJ2-1 many TRBV18 CASSPDGLAGGDEQFF TGTGCCAGCTCACCAGACGGACTAGCGGGAGGGGATGAGCAGTTCTTC
- TRBJ2-3 many TRBV7-2 CASSGGTPPDTQYF TGTGCCAGCAGCGGGGGCACACCTCCAGATACGCAGTATTTT
TRBD1 TRBJ2-5 few TRBV20-1 CSARVRGGGRKETQYF TGCAGTGCTAGAGTCCGAGGGGGCGGTCGGAAAGAGACCCAGTACTTC
- TRBJ1-4 many TRBV5-1 CASSLSPLSGEKLFF TGCGCCAGCAGCTTGTCCCCGTTAAGTGGAGAAAAACTGTTTTTT
- TRBJ2-3 many TRBV7-9 CASSPAPSWAQYF TGTGCCAGCAGCCCCGCCCCTAGTTGGGCGCAGTATTTT
- TRBJ2-6 - TRBV5-1 CASSAWRTVSGANVLTF TGCGCCAGCAGTGCCTGGCGGACGGTCTCTGGGGCCAACGTCCTGACTTTC
- TRBJ2-3 many TRBV3-1 CASSQDLGVDTQYF TGTGCCAGCAGCCAAGATCTGGGTGTAGATACGCAGTATTTT
- TRBJ2-3 many TRBV7-2 CASSLMDTQYF TGTGCCAGCAGCTTAATGGATACGCAGTATTTT
TRBD2 TRBJ2-1 once TRBV3-1 CASSQLSGNEQFF TGTGCCAGCAGCCAACTTAGCGGGAATGAGCAGTTCTTC
TRBD1 TRBJ1-2 - TRBV28 CASRGDRELYGYTF TGTGCCAGCAGGGGGGACAGGGAACTCTATGGCTACACCTTC
- TRBJ1-1 - TRBV7-2 CASSLQTLNTEAFF TGTGCCAGCAGCTTACAGACACTGAACACTGAAGCTTTCTTT
- TRBJ2-7 many TRBV2 CASMPGGAYEQYF TGTGCCAGCATGCCAGGGGGGGCCTACGAGCAGTACTTC
- TRBJ1-5 many TRBV25-1 CASGRSLSFFSNQPQHF TGTGCCAGCGGCCGAAGTCTTTCTTTTTTTAGCAATCAGCCCCAGCATTTT
- TRBJ2-4 many TRBV30 CAWSVTGWEPYF TGTGCCTGGAGTGTAACAGGGTGGGAGCCGTACTTC
TRBD2 TRBJ2-1 many TRBV5-6 CASSLTSGTGEQFF TGTGCCAGCAGCTTGACTAGCGGGACAGGTGAGCAGTTCTTC
TRBD2 TRBJ2-4 many TRBV6-2/TRBV6-3 CASSPGGALNIQYF TGTGCCAGCAGTCCCGGGGGGGCCTTAAACATTCAGTACTTC
TRBD1 TRBJ1-2 many TRBV20-1 CSAGSGGGDLGYTF TGCAGTGCAGGCTCGGGAGGGGGCGACCTTGGCTACACCTTC
- TRBJ1-1 - TRBV7-9 CASSLALTTEAFF TGTGCCAGCAGCTTAGCGCTGACAACTGAAGCTTTCTTT
TRBD2 TRBJ2-3 - TRBV3-1 CASSQNLAGITDTQYF TGTGCCAGCAGCCAAAACTTAGCGGGGATCACAGATACGCAGTATTTT
- TRBJ2-7 many TRBV6-5 CASSYGESYEQYF TGTGCCAGCAGTTACGGGGAAAGCTACGAGCAGTACTTC
TRBD1 TRBJ1-2 - TRBV4-3 CASSQVAQGEKGYTF TGCGCCAGCAGCCAAGTGGCGCAGGGGGAGAAAGGCTACACCTTC
TRBD1 TRBJ2-7 - TRBV6-4 CASSGPDRDNEQYF TGTGCCAGCAGTGGCCCCGACAGGGACAACGAGCAGTACTTC
- TRBJ2-7 many TRBV30 CAWKGQTGDYEQYF TGTGCCTGGAAAGGGCAAACCGGAGACTACGAGCAGTACTTC
- TRBJ2-5 - TRBV7-2 CASSPGREQETQYF TGTGCCAGCTCACCGGGACGAGAACAAGAGACCCAGTACTTC
- TRBJ1-2 - TRBV11-2 CAGSLGRTNYGYTF TGTGCCGGCAGCTTAGGTCGGACAAACTATGGCTACACCTTC
TRBD1 TRBJ1-1 many TRBV5-1 CASSGTAFNRMNTEAFF TGCGCCAGCTCAGGGACAGCCTTTAACCGCATGAACACTGAAGCTTTCTTT
TRBD1 TRBJ2-7 many TRBV30 CAWSVLGQNLGWEQYF TGTGCCTGGAGTGTACTGGGACAGAACCTGGGGTGGGAGCAGTACTTC
- TRBJ2-4 many TRBV20-1 CSASLAGGNIQYF TGCAGTGCTAGTCTTGCAGGGGGGAACATTCAGTACTTC
TRBD1 TRBJ1-2 - TRBV3-1 CAGSPWDRTSNYGYTF TGTGCCGGCAGCCCTTGGGACAGGACCTCTAACTATGGCTACACCTTC
TRBD1 TRBJ1-2 - TRBV2 CASRSGQNYGYTF TGTGCCAGCAGGTCGGGACAGAACTATGGCTACACCTTC
TRBD2 TRBJ2-7 many TRBV4-1 CASSLPGGLYEQYF TGCGCCAGCAGCCTTCCGGGGGGGTTGTACGAGCAGTACTTC
- TRBJ2-1 - TRBV11-2 CASSADKVTSNEQFF TGTGCCAGCAGCGCGGACAAGGTCACTAGCAATGAGCAGTTCTTC
- TRBJ2-1 - TRBV10-3 CAISEREGALSYNEQFF TGTGCCATCAGTGAAAGGGAAGGAGCCTTATCCTACAATGAGCAGTTCTTC
TRBD1 TRBJ1-2 - TRBV7-2 CASVATGVGGYTF TGTGCCAGCGTAGCGACAGGGGTTGGGGGCTACACCTTC
- TRBJ2-1 few TRBV2 CASRGERNNEQFF TGTGCCAGCAGGGGGGAAAGAAACAATGAGCAGTTCTTC
TRBD2 TRBJ2-1 many TRBV7-9 CASSGGEDEQFF TGTGCCAGCAGTGGGGGGGAGGATGAGCAGTTCTTC
- TRBJ2-7 - TRBV20-1 CSARDTGAYEQYF TGCAGTGCTAGAGACACAGGTGCCTACGAGCAGTACTTC
- TRBJ2-7 - TRBV20-1 CSARVSGSSSYEQYF TGCAGTGCTAGAGTGTCAGGGTCCAGCTCCTACGAGCAGTACTTC
- TRBJ1-4 many TRBV18 CASSPLPGDEKLFF TGTGCCAGCTCACCATTACCGGGAGATGAAAAACTGTTTTTT
- TRBJ2-1 many TRBV25-1 CASSRLGNEQFF TGTGCCAGCAGCAGACTAGGCAATGAGCAGTTCTTC
TRBD2 TRBJ2-1 many TRBV7-3 CASSLRAGAYNEQFF TGTGCCAGCAGCTTAAGAGCGGGGGCTTACAATGAGCAGTTCTTC
- TRBJ2-7 many TRBV7-6 CASSFREGAYEQYF TGTGCCAGCAGCTTCAGGGAAGGAGCCTACGAGCAGTACTTC
- TRBJ2-7 - TRBV11-3 CASSSGTQSSYKQYF TGTGCCAGCAGCTCGGGGACACAAAGCTCCTACAAGCAGTACTTC
- TRBJ1-5 many TRBV6-2/TRBV6-3 CASRPGQYNQPQHF TGTGCCAGTCGACCGGGGCAGTACAATCAGCCCCAGCATTTT
- TRBJ2-3 many TRBV3-1 CASSQASSGGTDTQYF TGTGCCAGCAGCCAAGCCTCTTCAGGTGGCACAGATACGCAGTATTTT
- TRBJ2-5 - TRBV4-2 CASSQDRRETQYF TGTGCCAGCAGCCAGGATCGTAGGGAGACCCAGTACTTC
TRBD1 TRBJ2-1 - TRBV5-1 CASSFSTGATNEQFF TGCGCCAGCAGCTTTTCGACAGGGGCCACAAATGAGCAGTTCTTC
- TRBJ1-4 many TRBV7-2 CASSLKLGPNEKLFF TGTGCCAGCAGCTTAAAGCTGGGCCCGAATGAAAAACTGTTTTTT
TRBD1 TRBJ1-2 - TRBV5-1 CASSHGQVNYGYTF TGCGCCAGCAGCCACGGACAGGTTAACTATGGCTACACCTTC
TRBD1 TRBJ1-5 few TRBV6-1 CASSDKGQRGNQPQHF TGTGCCAGCAGTGATAAGGGACAGAGGGGCAATCAGCCCCAGCATTTT
TRBD1 TRBJ1-5 many TRBV5-1 CASSVGQGATQPQHF TGCGCCAGCAGCGTGGGACAGGGGGCTACTCAGCCCCAGCATTTT